This TCR beta chain derives from a study of breast tumors, draining lymph nodes, adjacent tissues. Samples came from axillary lymph nodes draining the breast cancer. TCRdb re-called the multiplex PCR reads through MiXCR, storing one row per CDR3 protein. The profile shows about 140,000 distinct CDR3 sequences, approximately 32% of them singletons. This clonotype came up many times. Sequenced material: axillary lymph node tissue. The receptor was isolated from a female donor with breast cancer. Some clones in this sample may be carry-over from other donors' samples.

The CDR3 nucleotides read TGTGCCAGCACCCACCCCCGCCCAGGGGGCTCCGTTCCCCTCCACTTT. Protein product: CASTHPRPGGSVPLHF. The genes are TRBV6-2 or TRBV6-3 and TRBJ1-6, with 8 bases identical to TRBD1. CDR1 and CDR2 (germline): MNHEY, SVGEGT. There are 16 residues in the CDR3. Trimming cost V 7 bases and J 13 bases; bases outside gene matches: 18.